These 8 T cell receptor beta chains originate from one sample sequenced in a study of cytomegalovirus exposure and HLA in healthy donors. The PCR ran on 60 Vbeta and 13 Jbeta primers. Libraries were prepared by immunoSEQ multiplex PCR; TCRdb keeps only in-frame clonotypes and omits some of them. Here the sample spans about 120,000 clones, approximately 10% being singletons. The sequenced sample consisted of PBMCs. The receptor set was obtained from a woman younger than 30 in good health and CMV-seropositive.

This clone was observed a few times. This chain connects TRBV21-1 to TRBJ2-7; TRBD2, the table's D call, was not compared with the DNA. TRBV21-1 is a pseudogene. The CDR3 has 15 residues. The CDR3 loop is CASSARVGRFHEQYF. CDR3 in DNA: TGTGCCAGCAGCGCCCGGGTCGGGAGGTTCCACGAGCAGTACTTC.

V and J are TRBV4-2 and TRBJ1-3; a weak D match, TRBD1 (5 bases). The CDR3 length is 18 residues. CDR1 and CDR2 (germline): LGHNA, YNFKEQ. V was trimmed by 0 bases and J by 4 bases, leaving 19 bases between them. DNA for the CDR3: TGTGCCAGCAGCCAAGAATTCTTTAGGGGAGGGTCCGGAAACACCATATATTTT. Translating it yields CASSQEFFRGGSGNTIYF.

This clone was seen a few times. The chain has TRBV14 and TRBJ2-7; TRBD2 agrees at 8 bases. J gave up 3 bases and V 0 bases, and 1 base lay outside the gene matches. This CDR3 region has 14 residues. Germline lookup yields CDR1 SGHDN and CDR2 FVKESK. CDR3 sequence (DNA): TGTGCCAGCAGCCAAGAGGGACTAGTCTACGAGCAGTACTTC. This translates into CASSQEGLVYEQYF.

The chain recombines TRBV30 with TRBJ2-7, with no clear D. The germline V gene has CDR1 GTSNPN and CDR2 SVGIG (reference sequence). This CDR3 has 14 amino acids. Trimming removed 2 bases from V and 0 bases from J, with 11 bases in between. This chain's CDR3 is CAWSLNYNSYEQYF. CDR3 bases: TGTGCCTGGAGTTTAAATTACAACTCCTACGAGCAGTACTTC.

There are a few counts of this clone. The DNA for the CDR3 is TGTGCCAGAAGCTTGGAGACAGGGTTGTTGGATTGCACTGAAGCTTTCTTT. Its protein is CARSLETGLLDCTEAFF. V is TRBV5-3 and J is TRBJ1-1; the match to TRBD1 covers 7 bases. TRBV5-3 counts as an open reading frame of uncertain function. The V gene end was trimmed by 0 bases and the J gene end by 4 bases; junction bases not matched to a gene: 12. This CDR3 contains 17 residues.

J is TRBJ2-1 and V is TRBV11-1; unclear D gene. The CDR3 totals 13 residues. V lost 5 bases, J lost 7 bases, and 12 bases lay in between. From germline, CDR1 is SGHAT and CDR2 FQDESV (reference sequence). CDR3 loop: CASSLSNRNEQFF. The DNA for the CDR3 is TGTGCCAGCAGCCTTAGCAATAGGAATGAGCAGTTCTTC.

This clone was observed a handful of times. The chain employs TRBV6-5 and TRBJ1-2; the D is unclear. Germline V lookup: CDR1 MNHEY, CDR2 SVGAGI. CDR3 length equals 13 residues. V gave up 2 bases and J gave up 9 bases, with 13 bases separating them. CDR3 nucleotides: TGTGCCAGCAGTTACGAGTCAGGATGGAGCTACACCTTC. As protein: CASSYESGWSYTF.

By share, this clone ranks as medium-sized. The chain joins TRBV6-1 to TRBJ1-1, with no clear D. There are 14 residues in the CDR3. Germline V gives CDR1 MNHNS, CDR2 SASEGT. Trimming shortened V by 2 bases and J by 1 base, and 8 bases separated the two germline ends. The CDR3 DNA sequence: TGTGCCAGCAGTGAATATGCGGGGAACACTGAAGCTTTCTTT. Translated: CASSEYAGNTEAFF.